The clone carrying this T cell receptor beta chain was picked up a small number of times. The sample originates from a study of T-cell reconstitution after alpha-beta-depleted transplantation in children. The V and J ends lost 5 bases and 10 bases respectively, with 17 bases between them. The CDR3 runs to 13 residues. Preparation of the TCRbeta library was carried out with unique molecular identifiers. Each CDR3 protein gets one entry after TCRdb re-called the PCR reads with MiXCR. This sample has around 490,000 distinct CDR3 sequences, with over 10% found just once. Sequencing was performed on PBMCs, mostly from graft donor cells, taken 180 days after TCRalphabeta/CD19-depleted stem cell transplant. The chain uses TRBV12-3 or TRBV12-4 and TRBJ1-1; D may be TRBD1 (5 bases). This receptor was identified in a female patient between 2 and 15 years old who had a stem cell transplant for aplastic anemia, so the T cells may come from the graft donor. The CDR3 nucleotides read TGTGCCAGCAGTGTCCGGGGCAAGGGATTAGCTTTCTTT. Encoded protein: CASSVRGKGLAFF.